Below, 11 T cell receptor beta chains from the same sample are listed, as sequenced in a study of blood T cells in healthy people across ages. Together with a sample-barcoded 5' primer, a J-beta primer mix was included in a second PCR lasting roughly 6 to 12 cycles. TCRdb itself ran the 5' RACE reads through MiXCR, one entry per CDR3 protein. The sample comprises about 1,400,000 distinct CDR3 sequences, approximately 38% of which are singletons, and roughly 7.9% rests with the top ten. Sample: blood. Every receptor here comes from a young woman in good health.

This clonotype was observed a few times. This rearrangement joins TRBV4-1 to TRBJ2-1; D uncertain. The V gene's germline CDR1 is MGHRA and CDR2 YSYEKL. The CDR3 sequence is 13 residues long. The V gene lost 1 base and the J gene lost 6 bases, with 7 bases spanning the gap. The CDR3 DNA follows: TGCGCCAGCAGCCAAGGTCCGGGCAATGAGCAGTTCTTC. This codes for CASSQGPGNEQFF.

The rearrangement uses TRBV4-1 and TRBJ1-1; no clear D. Trimming left V 4 bases short and J 6 bases short, with 18 bases between. The CDR3 extends over 15 amino acids. The germline gives CDR1 MGHRA, CDR2 YSYEKL. The chain's CDR3 is CASSPRPDIRAEAFF. CDR3 bases: TGCGCCAGCAGCCCACGACCCGACATAAGGGCTGAAGCTTTCTTT.

The chain has TRBV5-1 and TRBJ2-1, with 9 bases fitting TRBD2. With V trimmed by 4 bases and J by 2 bases, 4 bases remained unmatched. CDR1 and CDR2 (germline): SGHRS, YFSETQ. The CDR3 is 15 residues long. CDR3 protein: CASSPSGATYNEQFF. CDR3 coding DNA: TGCGCCAGCAGCCCTAGCGGGGCTACCTACAATGAGCAGTTCTTC.

This clonotype was found a few times. The chain links TRBV6-5 to TRBJ1-6; 7 nucleotides line up with TRBD1. V dropped 2 bases and J dropped 7; count of bases not matched to a gene: 5. The germline CDR1 and CDR2 sequences are MNHEY and SVGAGI. This CDR3 comprises 15 residues. CDR3 bases: TGTGCCAGCAGTTACGACAGGGTACAAAATTCACCCCTCCACTTT. Its translation: CASSYDRVQNSPLHF.

Only one count was recorded for this clonotype. One end of the junction does not line up with germline, which may come from a read error. The gene calls are TRBV12-3 or TRBV12-4 and TRBJ2-3; TRBD2 matches at 7 bases. There are 15 residues in the CDR3. The CDR3 here is CASAPRVAGTDAQYF. The CDR3 DNA reads as TGTGCCAGTGCCCCCAGGGTAGCGGGCACAGATGCGCAGTATTTT.

This chain uses TRBV10-3 with TRBJ2-7, with D tentatively TRBD1 (6 bases). The CDR3 loop spans 14 amino acids. The germline CDR1 and CDR2 sequences are ENHRY and SYGVKD. The V and J ends lost 6 bases and 1 base respectively, with 13 bases between them. DNA for the CDR3: TGTGCCATCAGGAGGACAGAAGCATCCTACGAGCAGTACTTC. As protein: CAIRRTEASYEQYF.

The genes are TRBV12-3 or TRBV12-4 and TRBJ1-5, with D possibly being TRBD1 (6 bases). V was trimmed by 1 base and J by 0 bases, leaving 10 bases between them. The CDR3 consists of 16 residues. The CDR3 DNA sequence: TGTGCCAGCAGTTTAGGGGGGCGAAATAGCAATCAGCCCCAGCATTTT. It yields the protein CASSLGGRNSNQPQHF.

The chain is built from TRBV12-3 or TRBV12-4 and TRBJ1-6, with 10 bases fitting TRBD1. Trimming took 6 bases from V and 5 from J; bases not matched to a gene: 4. This CDR3 is 15 amino acids long. The CDR3 reads CASRRQGANNSPLHF. Written as DNA, the CDR3 is TGTGCCAGCAGACGACAGGGGGCAAATAATTCACCCCTCCACTTT.

The CDR3 loop reads CASSAVWPTSGKKGEQYF. In DNA form, the CDR3 reads TGTGCCAGTAGTGCCGTCTGGCCCACTAGCGGGAAAAAGGGCGAGCAGTACTTC. The V and J genes are TRBV19 and TRBJ2-7; 10 bases match TRBD2. J gave up 6 bases and V 5 bases, and 19 bases lay outside the gene matches. Germline loops: CDR1 LNHDA, CDR2 SQIVND (reference sequence). The CDR3 spans 18 residues.

V gene TRBV6-6 combines with J gene TRBJ2-1; TRBD2 aligns across 9 bases. CDR1 is MNHNY and CDR2 is SVGAGI in the germline V gene (reference sequence). Trimming took 6 bases from V and 5 from J; bases not matched to a gene: 8. The CDR3 loop spans 15 amino acids. CDR3 nucleotides: TGTGCCAGCAGAGCAGCGGGGGGCAACAACAATGAGCAGTTCTTC. Protein: CASRAAGGNNNEQFF.

This clonotype was picked up a small number of times. V and J are TRBV6-5 and TRBJ2-5; D ambiguous. The CDR3 runs to 13 residues. V was trimmed by 6 bases and J by 5 bases, leaving 13 bases between them. Germline CDR1 reads MNHEY; CDR2 reads SVGAGI. As DNA, the CDR3 is TGTGCCAGCAGATTCTCGCTAGGGGAGACCCAGTACTTC. Encoded protein: CASRFSLGETQYF.